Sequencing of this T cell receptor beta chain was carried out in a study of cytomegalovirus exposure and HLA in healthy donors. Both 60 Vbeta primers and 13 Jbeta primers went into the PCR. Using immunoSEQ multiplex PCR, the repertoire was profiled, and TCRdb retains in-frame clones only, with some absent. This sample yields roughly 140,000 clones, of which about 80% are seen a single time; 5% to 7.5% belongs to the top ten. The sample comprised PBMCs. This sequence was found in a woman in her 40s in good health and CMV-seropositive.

This CDR3 is CASSPSGISYNEQFF. CDR3 DNA sequence: TGTGCCAGCAGCCCCAGCGGGATTTCCTACAATGAGCAGTTCTTC. V and J are TRBV5-8 and TRBJ2-1; 7 bases fit TRBD2. Unmatched junction bases numbered 5, after V lost 4 bases and J lost 1 base. Germline-derived CDR1 and CDR2 are SGHTS and YDEGEE. The CDR3 has 15 amino acids.